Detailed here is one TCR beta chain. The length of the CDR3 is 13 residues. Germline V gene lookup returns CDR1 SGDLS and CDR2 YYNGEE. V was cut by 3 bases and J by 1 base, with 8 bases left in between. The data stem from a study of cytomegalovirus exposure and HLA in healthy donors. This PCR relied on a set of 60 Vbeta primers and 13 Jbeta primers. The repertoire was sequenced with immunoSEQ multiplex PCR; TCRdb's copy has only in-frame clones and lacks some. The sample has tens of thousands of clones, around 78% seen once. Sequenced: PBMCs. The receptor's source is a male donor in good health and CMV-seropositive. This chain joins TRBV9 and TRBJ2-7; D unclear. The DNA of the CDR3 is TGTGCCAGCAGCGCTGGCATTTCCTACGAGCAGTACTTC. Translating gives CASSAGISYEQYF.